Following are 8 T cell receptor beta chains from one sample sequenced in a study of molecular identifiers for immune sequencing clone quantification. TCRdb redid the calling of the PCR reads with MiXCR, one entry per CDR3 protein. The sample shows 7,500 to 10,000 distinct CDR3 sequences, approximately 15% of them seen only once. The sequenced sample consisted of naive CD8+ T cells from blood, with Jurkat cell RNA spiked in. Described subset: FACS-sorted CD8+CD4-CCR7+CD45RA+ naive T cells. All receptors derive from a human donor in good health. Some libraries in this study had Jurkat cell RNA spiked in.

This clonotype qualifies as medium-sized. V usage is TRBV11-2 and J usage is TRBJ2-1; D gene ambiguous. CDR1 is SGHAT, CDR2 FQNNGV, per germline. V was pared by 4 bases and J by 7 bases, with 11 bases between. The CDR3 runs 13 residues. CDR3 DNA: TGTGCCAGCAGCTCAGTAGTCGGAAATGAGCAGTTCTTC. The encoded protein is CASSSVVGNEQFF.

The rearrangement links TRBV25-1 to TRBJ2-1, with a weak D call TRBD2 (5 bases). The CDR3 has 13 amino acids. The ends were cut back, 5 bases at V and 5 bases at J, with 10 bases in the middle. Per germline, CDR1 MGHDK and CDR2 SYGVNS. For the CDR3, the DNA is TGTGCCAGCAGTAGCGGTTACGACAATGAGCAGTTCTTC. Translation: CASSSGYDNEQFF.

In this sample, this clonotype is medium-sized. V and J are TRBV24-1 and TRBJ2-5; 8 nucleotides align to TRBD1. The ends lost 3 bases at V and 5 bases at J; junction bases unmatched: 10. Germline CDR1 reads KGHDR; CDR2 reads SFDVKD. The CDR3 has 16 amino acids. The CDR3: CATSDPRDQGAETQYF. The CDR3 coding sequence is TGTGCCACCAGTGATCCCCGAGATCAGGGGGCTGAGACCCAGTACTTC.

This clonotype was detected ten times or more. This rearrangement joins TRBV21-1 to TRBJ2-2; the listed D gene, TRBD2, was not tested against the DNA. TRBV21-1 represents a pseudogene. The CDR3 contains 15 residues. CDR3 DNA: TGTGCCAGCAGCAAAACTAGCCAGCCCCCCAGGGAGCTGTTTTTT. It specifies CASSKTSQPPRELFF.

This clonotype was recorded a few times. This chain links TRBV5-1 with TRBJ2-7, with a tentative D call TRBD1 (5 bases). This CDR3 region has 13 residues. Germline V gene sequence: CDR1 SGHRS, CDR2 YFSETQ. V lost 0 bases to trimming and J lost 8 bases, with 12 bases between them. The CDR3 DNA sequence: TGCGCCAGCAGCTTGGTAACAGGATACAAGCAGTACTTC. Translating it yields CASSLVTGYKQYF.

This clonotype was observed many times. The chain recombines TRBV7-6 with TRBJ2-5; D uncertain. This CDR3 has 12 residues. The germline V gene has CDR1 SGHVS and CDR2 FNYEAQ. V was shortened by 1 base and J by 5 bases, with 5 bases between the two germline ends. CDR3 sequence reads: CASSLGSETQYF. The CDR3 DNA is TGTGCCAGCAGCTTAGGGTCTGAGACCCAGTACTTC.

This clonotype was found many times. The DNA for the CDR3 is TGCAGTGCTTGCCCGCGCCGGGACCCCCTTAATACGCAGTATTTT. Amino acids: CSACPRRDPLNTQYF. This rearrangement joins TRBV20-1 to TRBJ2-3; D could derive from TRBD1 or TRBD2 (5 bases each). V was cut by 5 bases and J by 7 bases, with 22 bases left in between. Germline-derived CDR1 and CDR2 are DFQATT and SNEGSKA (reference sequence). CDR3 length: 15 amino acids.

Comments on this clonotype: This may come from a read error, since a much larger clone is one base off. This chain connects TRBV13 to TRBJ2-2; TRBD1 matches at 7 bases. Germline V lookup: CDR1 PRHDT, CDR2 FYEKMQ (reference sequence). This CDR3 is 17 amino acids long. DNA of the CDR3: TGTGCCGGCAGCTCCAGTTCCGACAGGGTAAGCACCGGGGAGCTGTTTTTT. This gives the protein CAGSSSSDRVSTGELFF. The full variable domain, with the rest looked up from reference TRBV13 and TRBJ2-2, is AAGVIQSPRHLIKEKRETATLKCYPIPRHDTVYWYQQGPGQDPQFLISFYEKMQSDKGSIPDRFSAQQFSDYHSELNMSSLELGDSALYFCAGSSSSDRVSTGELFFGEGSRLTVL.